The clone carrying this T cell receptor beta chain was seen once. This entry is derived from a study of shared clonotypes between healthy human individuals. The CDR3 is 12 residues long. The germline gives CDR1 MNHNS, CDR2 SASEGT. Trimming took 11 bases from V and 12 from J, leaving 20 bases between them. Generated by immunoSEQ multiplex PCR, the TCRdb table keeps only in-frame clones and is missing some. The sample contains about 730,000 clones, approximately 72% of which appear only once. This TCR came from a woman aged 25 to 39 in good health. The sequenced material came from memory CD4+ T cells sorted from blood. Subset given: CD45RA-negative fraction. The genes are TRBV6-1 and TRBJ2-1; D unclear. This chain's CDR3 is CALQDGEPRQFF. In DNA form, the CDR3 reads TGTGCCCTCCAAGATGGAGAGCCGCGGCAGTTCTTC.